A single sample gave rise to the 25 T cell receptor beta chains below, sequenced in a study of chemoradiotherapy in HPV16-positive cancers. Assay used: immunoSEQ multiplex PCR; TCRdb lists only in-frame clones, some missing. Of around 5,000 clones listed, around 86% are singletons. Sequencing used tumor tissue, obtained from a patient who underwent chemoradiotherapy. Receptor source: a human donor with HPV-associated anogenital cancer.

This clone is labeled large. The CDR3 coding sequence is TGTGCCTGGAGAAAAAATGAGCGCACTGAAGCTTTCTTT. It specifies CAWRKNERTEAFF. The chain links TRBV30 to TRBJ1-1; no clear D. Germline assignment: CDR1 GTSNPN and CDR2 SVGIG (reference sequence). V was shortened by 3 bases and J by 4 bases, with 12 bases between the two germline ends. CDR3 length equals 13 residues. The variable domain in full, with the rest retrieved from reference TRBV30 and TRBJ1-1, is SQTIHQWPATLVQPVGSPLSLECTVEGTSNPNLYWYRQAAGRGLQLLFYSVGIGQISSEVPQNLSASRPQDRQFILSSKKLLLSDSGFYLCAWRKNERTEAFFGQGTRLTVV.

This chain links TRBV11-2 with TRBJ2-2; 7 bases line up with TRBD2. CDR3 length: 16 residues. After removal of 0 bases from V and 5 bases from J, the junction contained 6 bases not matched to a gene. CDR1 is SGHAT and CDR2 is FQNNGV in the germline V gene. DNA of the CDR3: TGTGCCAGCAGCTTAGATCGGTGGGGGGGGACCGGGGAGCTGTTTTTT. Translation gives CASSLDRWGGTGELFF.

The chain joins TRBV28 to TRBJ2-7; 7 bases agree with TRBD2. The CDR3 consists of 13 residues. V shed 2 bases, J shed 3 bases, and the junction held 1 base outside the gene matches. CDR1 is MDHEN and CDR2 is SYDVKM in the germline V gene. Here the CDR3 DNA reads TGTGCCAGCAGTTTAGCGGGAGTCTACGAGCAGTACTTC. Protein sequence: CASSLAGVYEQYF.

The rearrangement links TRBV28 to TRBJ2-5, with 7 bases identical to TRBD1. V lost 1 base, J lost 3 bases, and 5 bases stayed unmatched. The CDR3 consists of 15 residues. Germline loops: CDR1 MDHEN, CDR2 SYDVKM. In DNA form, the CDR3 reads TGTGCCAGCAGTTTATTTTCGACAGGGAAAGAGACCCAGTACTTC. Protein: CASSLFSTGKETQYF.

The chain uses TRBV2 and TRBJ1-1; TRBD1 matches at 7 bases. Germline-derived CDR1 and CDR2 are SNHLY and FYNNEI. This CDR3 has 14 residues. V dropped 6 bases and J dropped 2; count of bases not matched to a gene: 6. The CDR3 sequence: CASSRQGRNTEAFF. The CDR3 nucleotides read TGTGCCAGCAGCAGACAGGGAAGAAACACTGAAGCTTTCTTT.

V gene TRBV9 combines with J gene TRBJ1-4, with D possibly TRBD1 on 5 matching bases. In germline, CDR1 is SGDLS, CDR2 YYNGEE. V lost 2 bases and J 5 bases, leaving 10 bases between the germline ends. The CDR3 sequence is 14 residues long. The CDR3 loop is CASSVQGDNEKLFF. In DNA, the CDR3 is TGTGCCAGCAGCGTGCAGGGAGACAATGAAAAACTGTTTTTT.

This chain links TRBV6-4 with TRBJ2-5; D remains ambiguous. V was cut by 4 bases and J by 2 bases, with 14 bases left in between. This CDR3 comprises 15 residues. From germline, CDR1 is MRHNA and CDR2 SNTAGT. The CDR3 loop reads CASSASWGSQETQYF. The CDR3 region has the DNA TGTGCCAGCAGTGCGAGCTGGGGAAGTCAAGAGACCCAGTACTTC.

The V gene is TRBV7-2, the J gene TRBJ2-2; 9 positions match TRBD1. This CDR3 has 15 amino acids. V was pared by 5 bases and J by 5 bases, with 6 bases of the junction left unmatched. Germline CDR1 SGHTA, CDR2 FQGNSA. CDR3 DNA: TGTGCCAGCAGCCGGGGGGACAGGGTAACCGGGGAGCTGTTTTTT. Translation: CASSRGDRVTGELFF.

The rearrangement links TRBV4-1 to TRBJ2-5; possible D gene TRBD2, 5 bases. The germline gives CDR1 MGHRA, CDR2 YSYEKL. Trimming took off 2 bases at V and 2 bases at J, with 9 bases between the two ends. This CDR3 has 14 amino acids. CDR3 bases: TGCGCCAGCAGCCAATGGGCGGGTCAAGAGACCCAGTACTTC. As protein: CASSQWAGQETQYF.

In nucleotides, the CDR3 is TGTGCCAGCAGCGCAGGCGGCGGAGTGCTCTCCTACGAGCAGTACTTC. The encoded protein is CASSAGGGVLSYEQYF. The chain combines TRBV9 with TRBJ2-7; D is unclear. V was shortened by 3 bases and J by 0 bases, with 16 bases between the two germline ends. Per germline, CDR1 SGDLS and CDR2 YYNGEE. The CDR3 contains 16 residues.

The V gene is TRBV10-3, the J gene TRBJ1-4, with 7 bases lining up with TRBD1. In germline, CDR1 is ENHRY, CDR2 SYGVKD. The V gene end was trimmed by 7 bases and the J gene end by 4 bases; junction bases not matched to a gene: 3. This CDR3 is 13 amino acids long. The CDR3 spells CAIKAGGNEKLFF. The CDR3 nucleotides read TGTGCCATCAAGGCAGGGGGTAATGAAAAACTGTTTTTT.

The gene calls are TRBV18 and TRBJ2-5; no definite D call. Trimming pared 5 bases from V and 2 bases from J, leaving 3 bases between. The CDR3 runs to 11 residues. CDR1 KGHSH and CDR2 LQKENI come from the germline V gene. The CDR3, as DNA: TGTGCCAGCTCAAGGCAAGAGACCCAGTACTTC. Encoded protein: CASSRQETQYF.

This clone has a single count. The DNA for the CDR3 is TGTGCCAGCAGCTTAGCGAACAGGCGAGACGAGCAGTACTTC. Amino acid sequence: CASSLANRRDEQYF. V gene TRBV7-6 combines with J gene TRBJ2-7, with D perhaps matching TRBD1 (5 bases). V was cut by 0 bases and J by 5 bases, with 11 bases left in between. CDR3 length: 14 residues. Germline-derived CDR1 and CDR2 are SGHVS and FNYEAQ. Variable domain in full (rest from reference TRBV7-6 and TRBJ2-7): GAGVSQSPRYKVTKRGQDVALRCDPISGHVSLYWYRQALGQGPEFLTYFNYEAQQDKSGLPNDRFSAERPEGSISTLTIQRTEQRDSAMYRCASSLANRRDEQYFGPGTRLTVT.

The V and J genes are TRBV11-2 and TRBJ1-4; D is uncertain. The length of the CDR3 is 14 residues. The V gene's germline CDR1 is SGHAT and CDR2 FQNNGV. The ends were cut back, 5 bases at V and 8 bases at J, with 15 bases in the middle. This CDR3 is CASSAGGIGEKLFF. In DNA, the CDR3 is TGTGCCAGCAGCGCGGGTGGTATCGGGGAAAAACTGTTTTTT.

The CDR3 nucleotides are TGTGCCACGGGGCGTCCCGGAGATACGCAGTATTTT. Translated: CATGRPGDTQYF. The gene calls are TRBV15 and TRBJ2-3; perhaps TRBD1 as D (5 bases). The CDR3 totals 12 residues. In germline, CDR1 is LNHNV, CDR2 YYDKDF (reference sequence). V gave up 9 bases and J gave up 5 bases, with 12 bases separating them.

The gene calls are TRBV14 and TRBJ2-1; D is uncertain. Germline V gives CDR1 SGHDN, CDR2 FVKESK. The CDR3 consists of 14 residues. V was trimmed by 0 bases and J by 7 bases, leaving 10 bases between them. The CDR3 DNA follows: TGTGCCAGCAGCCAAGATCTTGATGCAAATGAGCAGTTCTTC. Its translation: CASSQDLDANEQFF.

This chain joins TRBV6-1 and TRBJ2-3, with 10 bases lining up with TRBD2. CDR1 and CDR2 (germline): MNHNS, SASEGT. There are 15 residues in the CDR3. With 1 base clipped from V and 6 bases from J, the junction kept 4 bases outside the gene matches. CDR3 loop: CASSEEAGGRDTQYF. Here the CDR3 DNA reads TGTGCCAGCAGTGAAGAAGCGGGGGGGCGGGATACGCAGTATTTT.

The chain joins TRBV27 to TRBJ2-5, with no clear D. The CDR3 extends over 13 amino acids. Germline assignment: CDR1 MNHEY and CDR2 SMNVEV (reference sequence). V lost 5 bases, J lost 4 bases, and 11 bases lay in between. This CDR3 is CASSISRRETQYF. The CDR3 region has the DNA TGTGCCAGCAGTATCTCCCGTAGAGAGACCCAGTACTTC.

The chain uses TRBV7-6 and TRBJ2-1; no firm D call. Germline V gene lookup returns CDR1 SGHVS and CDR2 FNYEAQ. V gave up 2 bases and J gave up 4 bases, with 18 bases separating them. This CDR3 spans 17 amino acids. The chain's CDR3 is CASSLNSEMRNYNEQFF. The CDR3, as DNA: TGTGCCAGCAGCTTAAACAGCGAAATGCGTAATTACAATGAGCAGTTCTTC.

The chain recombines TRBV7-2 with TRBJ2-7; D remains ambiguous. Germline V gene lookup returns CDR1 SGHTA and CDR2 FQGNSA. The CDR3 loop spans 13 amino acids. V lost 1 base, J lost 2 bases, and 6 bases lay in between. CDR3 sequence: CASSLVIAYEQYF. CDR3 coding DNA: TGTGCCAGCAGCTTAGTCATAGCCTACGAGCAGTACTTC. The complete variable domain, with remaining parts taken from reference TRBV7-2 and TRBJ2-7, reads GAGVSQSPSNKVTEKGKDVELRCDPISGHTALYWYRQSLGQGLEFLIYFQGNSAPDKSGLPSDRFSAERTGGSVSTLTIQRTQQEDSAVYLCASSLVIAYEQYFGPGTRLTVT.

The gene calls are TRBV27 and TRBJ1-1, with 7 bases identical to TRBD1. CDR1 is MNHEY, CDR2 SMNVEV, per germline (reference sequence). The CDR3 sequence is 14 residues long. V shed 6 bases, J shed 3 bases, and the junction held 7 bases outside the gene matches. Here the CDR3 reads CASSPNRGHTEAFF. For the CDR3, the DNA is TGTGCCAGCAGCCCTAACAGGGGACACACTGAAGCTTTCTTT.

The chain links TRBV19 to TRBJ2-2; possibly TRBD1 for D (5 bases). Trimming stripped 7 bases from V and 6 bases from J, with 15 bases between. From germline, CDR1 is LNHDA and CDR2 SQIVND (reference sequence). The CDR3 covers 14 residues. This chain's CDR3 is CASMGRVFAGELFF. The CDR3 DNA follows: TGTGCCAGTATGGGCAGGGTGTTTGCCGGGGAGCTGTTTTTT.

This chain uses TRBV5-6 with TRBJ1-2; 7 bases match TRBD1. After removal of 5 bases from V and 3 bases from J, the junction contained 7 bases not matched to a gene. The CDR3 length is 14 residues. Germline V gene data show CDR1 as SGHDT and CDR2 as YYEEEE. This CDR3 is CASSLVRGDYGYTF. CDR3 nucleotides: TGTGCCAGCAGTCTTGTCAGGGGGGACTATGGCTACACCTTC.

This clone was counted between two and nine times. The rearrangement uses TRBV9 and TRBJ2-7, with TRBD1 matching 8 bases. The germline V gene encodes CDR1 SGDLS and CDR2 YYNGEE. The CDR3 is made up of 17 amino acids. Trimming cost V 3 bases and J 1 base; bases outside gene matches: 12. The chain's CDR3 is CASSAYSGTGLSYEQYF. In DNA, the CDR3 is TGTGCCAGCAGCGCTTACTCCGGGACAGGCCTTTCCTACGAGCAGTACTTC.

This chain joins TRBV30 and TRBJ2-5; 9 nucleotides match TRBD2. CDR3 length: 15 amino acids. J gave up 5 bases and V 3 bases, and 10 bases lay outside the gene matches. Germline loops: CDR1 GTSNPN, CDR2 SVGIG (reference sequence). The CDR3 is CAWSEGAGGYETQYF. The CDR3 DNA follows: TGTGCCTGGAGCGAGGGGGCGGGAGGGTATGAGACCCAGTACTTC.